The 17 T cell receptor beta chains listed next were all sequenced from one sample in a study of glioma-infiltrating T cells. Amplification of TCR alpha and beta CDR3 regions from RNA used iRepertoire nested multiplex PCR. MiXCR was run by TCRdb on the multiplex PCR reads, yielding one entry per CDR3 protein. Of about 110,000 distinct CDR3 sequences listed, about 25% are singletons. The sequenced material came from glioma tissue, nonneoplastic brain tissue, or PBMCs (not recorded which). The receptors stem from a human donor with low-grade glioma or glioblastoma, undergoing nonglioma brain surgery, or in good health (not recorded which).

This clonotype was seen many times. The chain uses TRBV28 and TRBJ2-7, with 8 bases identical to TRBD2. V gave up 10 bases and J gave up 0 bases; unmatched junction bases: 20. This CDR3 spans 18 amino acids. CDR1 MDHEN and CDR2 SYDVKM come from the germline V gene. The CDR3 bases are TGTGCCACCCCACGGGAACTAGCGGATACCCACTACTCCTACGAGCAGTACTTC. It codes for CATPRELADTHYSYEQYF.

This clonotype has at least ten counts. V gene TRBV19 combines with J gene TRBJ2-2; 11 bases line up with TRBD1. Germline V lookup: CDR1 LNHDA, CDR2 SQIVND (reference sequence). The CDR3 runs to 16 residues. With 5 bases clipped from V and 6 bases from J, the junction kept 8 bases outside the gene matches. The CDR3 bases are TGTGCCAGTAGTCTCAGGACAGGGGGCCGTTCCGGGGAGCTGTTTTTT. This codes for CASSLRTGGRSGELFF.

Ten or more counts support this clonotype. J is TRBJ1-6 and V is TRBV18; D is ambiguous. The CDR3 is made up of 14 amino acids. The V gene lost 3 bases and the J gene lost 7 bases, with 10 bases spanning the gap. Germline V gene lookup returns CDR1 KGHSH and CDR2 LQKENI. The CDR3 DNA is TGTGCCAGCTCACCGGGGTTGGAGAATTCACCCCTCCACTTT. Its translation is CASSPGLENSPLHF.

Many counts were recorded for this clonotype. V and J are TRBV3-1 and TRBJ1-5; D remains ambiguous. The CDR3 loop spans 13 amino acids. The germline V and J ends were trimmed by 0 bases and 6 bases, with 6 bases remaining between them. Germline values: CDR1 LGHDT, CDR2 YNNKEL (reference sequence). The CDR3 is CASSQDGSQPQHF. DNA of the CDR3: TGTGCCAGCAGCCAAGACGGAAGTCAGCCCCAGCATTTT.

The chain joins TRBV29-1 to TRBJ1-1; no clear D gene. The CDR3 has 12 residues. Germline lookup yields CDR1 SQVTM and CDR2 ANQGSEA. Trimming took 6 bases from V and 0 from J, leaving 8 bases between them. Here the CDR3 reads CSVNDMNTEAFF. The CDR3 DNA follows: TGCAGCGTCAATGATATGAACACTGAAGCTTTCTTT.

Turning to this clonotype: A junction boundary mismatches the germline segment, possibly from a read error. The chain carries TRBV29-1 and TRBJ2-7, with 8 bases fitting TRBD2. CDR1 SQVTM and CDR2 ANQGSEA come from the germline V gene. This CDR3 is built from 15 residues. CDR3 nucleotide sequence: TGCAGCGTGTCCGTAGGTATAGCGGGAACCTACGAGCAGCACTTC. Translation: CSVSVGIAGTYEQHF.

Turning to this clonotype: This may stem from a read error, because a much larger clone lies one nucleotide away. This likely comes from a read error, as the CDR3 has no conserved phenylalanine or tryptophan at its end. CDR3 residues: CSVEKAVNTEAFL. The CDR3 bases are TGCAGCGTTGAAAAAGCGGTGAACACTGAAGCTTTCCTT. This chain joins TRBV29-1 and TRBJ1-1; D remains ambiguous. Germline values: CDR1 SQVTM, CDR2 ANQGSEA. The CDR3 has 13 residues. Trimming stripped 2 bases from V and 0 bases from J, with 7 bases between.

Many counts were recorded for this clonotype. This chain joins TRBV25-1 and TRBJ2-5, with D perhaps matching TRBD2 (7 bases). V dropped 6 bases and J dropped 4 bases, with 15 bases sitting between them. Germline V gives CDR1 MGHDK, CDR2 SYGVNS. CDR3 length equals 14 residues. Here the CDR3 DNA reads TGTGCCAGCAGGAGAGGGGGGGCGGGAGAGACCCAGTACTTC. This gives the protein CASRRGGAGETQYF.

Comments on this clonotype: A read error may produce the germline difference seen at one junction end. The J gene is TRBJ2-1, the V gene TRBV3-1, with 11 positions matching TRBD2. Germline CDR1 and CDR2: LGHDT and YNNKEL (reference sequence). The CDR3 totals 17 residues. CDR3: CASSPTLTSGNNNEQSF. CDR3 DNA sequence: TGTGCCAGCAGCCCCACCTTGACTAGCGGGAACAACAATGAGCAGTCCTTC.

The gene calls are TRBV7-2 and TRBJ1-1; D possibly corresponds to TRBD1 (6 bases). The CDR3 runs 14 residues. The V end was cut by 4 bases, the J end by 6 bases, with 15 bases between. Looked up from germline, CDR1 is SGHTA and CDR2 is FQGNSA. The CDR3 is CASSSQGSISEAFF. The CDR3 region has the DNA TGTGCCAGCAGCTCTCAGGGGAGCATCTCTGAAGCTTTCTTT.

This clonotype was seen more than once but under ten times. A much larger clonotype is one base distant, so this may be a read error. The chain has TRBV20-1 and TRBJ2-1; TRBD2 aligns across 7 bases. Germline CDR1 DFQATT, CDR2 SNEGSKA (reference sequence). The CDR3 length is 15 residues. CDR3 nucleotide sequence: TGCAGTGCTAGACTTCGACTAGCCCCCTACAATGAGCAGCTCTTC. Encoded protein: CSARLRLAPYNEQLF.

About this clonotype: Germline is not matched at one junction end, which may reflect a read error. DNA for the CDR3: TGTGCCAGCGGTTCTACGGGAGGGTTAACCGGGGAGCTGCTTTTT. Translation: CASGSTGGLTGELLF. The chain joins TRBV6-5 to TRBJ2-2; 8 bases align to TRBD2. CDR3 length: 15 amino acids. Germline CDR1 and CDR2: MNHEY and SVGAGI.

This clonotype was found many times. The chain uses TRBV5-1 and TRBJ2-7, with D unclear. V lost 2 bases and J 5 bases, leaving 8 bases between the germline ends. There are 12 residues in the CDR3. Germline V gene sequence: CDR1 SGHRS, CDR2 YFSETQ. The CDR3 nucleotides are TGCGCCAGCAGCTTTAACCACGACGAGCAGTACTTC. This translates into CASSFNHDEQYF.

This clonotype occurred many times. The chain links TRBV2 to TRBJ1-3; D not certain. V was cut by 1 base and J by 2 bases, with 9 bases left in between. Germline loops: CDR1 SNHLY, CDR2 FYNNEI. This CDR3 region has 15 residues. The CDR3 DNA follows: TGTGCCAGCAGTGAAGGGCAGTCCCCTGGAAACACCATATATTTT. It is translated as CASSEGQSPGNTIYF.

This clonotype was picked up many times. V gene TRBV27 combines with J gene TRBJ2-1; TRBD2 matches 11 bases. CDR3 length: 16 residues. After removal of 0 bases from V and 9 bases from J, the junction contained 7 bases not matched to a gene. From germline, CDR1 is MNHEY and CDR2 SMNVEV (reference sequence). The CDR3: CASSLSLTSGSVEQFF. CDR3 nucleotide sequence: TGTGCCAGCAGTTTATCCCTCACTAGCGGGAGTGTTGAGCAGTTCTTC.

This clonotype has a count of ten or more. This chain uses TRBV6-1 with TRBJ1-1; a weak D match, TRBD1 (5 bases). Germline V gives CDR1 MNHNS, CDR2 SASEGT. This CDR3 is built from 13 residues. V was shortened by 8 bases and J by 1 base, with 11 bases between the two germline ends. The CDR3 loop is CASGDSANTEAFF. The DNA of the CDR3 is TGTGCCAGCGGAGACAGTGCGAACACTGAAGCTTTCTTT.

This clonotype was counted ten times or more. The chain carries TRBV6-1 and TRBJ2-7; 7 bases agree with TRBD2. Per the germline V gene, CDR1 is MNHNS and CDR2 is SASEGT. V shed 7 bases and J 2 bases; nucleotides not matched to a gene: 8. The CDR3 loop spans 14 amino acids. CDR3 in amino acids: CASTAAGSPYEQYF. The CDR3, as DNA: TGTGCCAGCACCGCAGCGGGGAGCCCCTACGAGCAGTACTTC.